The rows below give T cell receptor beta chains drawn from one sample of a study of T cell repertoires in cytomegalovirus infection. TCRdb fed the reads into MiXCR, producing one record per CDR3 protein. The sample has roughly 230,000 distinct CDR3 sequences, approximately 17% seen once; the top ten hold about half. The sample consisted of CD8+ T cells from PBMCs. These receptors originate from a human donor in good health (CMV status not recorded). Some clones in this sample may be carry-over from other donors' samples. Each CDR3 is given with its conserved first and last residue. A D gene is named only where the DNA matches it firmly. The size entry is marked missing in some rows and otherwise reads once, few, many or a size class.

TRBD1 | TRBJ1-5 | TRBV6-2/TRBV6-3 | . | CASSHLTGGSNDQPQHF | TGTGCCAGCAGTCATCTAACAGGGGGCAGTAATGATCAGCCCCAGCATTTT
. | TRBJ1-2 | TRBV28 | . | CASSEFQGTYGYTF | TGTGCCAGCAGCGAATTTCAGGGAACCTATGGCTACACCTTC
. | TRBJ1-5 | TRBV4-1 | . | CASSQDGYSNQPQHF | TGCGCCAGCAGCCAAGACGGGTATAGCAATCAGCCCCAGCATTTT
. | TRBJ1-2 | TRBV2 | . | CASEPGEHNYGYTF | TGTGCCAGCGAGCCCGGGGAGCATAACTATGGCTACACCTTC
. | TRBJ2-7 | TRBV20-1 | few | CSATPGHTSYEQYF | TGCAGTGCTACTCCGGGACACACCTCCTACGAGCAGTACTTC
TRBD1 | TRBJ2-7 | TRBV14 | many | CASSHSPGQISYEQYF | TGTGCCAGCAGCCATTCTCCGGGACAGATAAGTTACGAGCAGTACTTC
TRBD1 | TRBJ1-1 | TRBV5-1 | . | CASSEGQGVFAEAFF | TGCGCCAGCAGCGAAGGACAGGGGGTATTCGCTGAAGCTTTCTTT
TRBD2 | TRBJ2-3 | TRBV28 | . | CASSGTSGGAEDTQYF | TGTGCCAGCAGTGGGACTAGCGGGGGGGCGGAAGATACGCAGTATTTT
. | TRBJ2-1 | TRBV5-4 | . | CASSLGVSEQFF | TGTGCCAGCAGCTTGGGGGTCAGTGAGCAGTTCTTC
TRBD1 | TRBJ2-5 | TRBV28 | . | CASSDRDQETQYF | TGTGCCAGCAGTGACAGGGACCAAGAGACCCAGTACTTC
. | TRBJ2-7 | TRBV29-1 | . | CSVERQAGYEQYF | TGCAGCGTTGAACGGCAGGCAGGCTACGAGCAGTACTTC
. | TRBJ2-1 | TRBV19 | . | CASSIGIYNEQFF | TGTGCCAGTAGTATAGGGATCTACAATGAGCAGTTCTTC
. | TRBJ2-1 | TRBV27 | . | CASSLRPGEQFF | TGTGCCAGCAGTCTCCGCCCCGGTGAGCAGTTCTTC
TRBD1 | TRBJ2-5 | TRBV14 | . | CASSQGDRVQETQYF | TGTGCCAGCAGCCAAGGAGACAGGGTCCAGGAGACCCAGTACTTC
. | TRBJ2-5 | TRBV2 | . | CATAGSTPGFGENQYF | TGTGCCACCGCTGGCTCTACTCCGGGCTTCGGAGAGAACCAGTACTTC
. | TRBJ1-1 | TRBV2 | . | CASSVPANTEASF | TGTGCCAGCAGTGTTCCAGCCAACACTGAAGCTTCCTTT
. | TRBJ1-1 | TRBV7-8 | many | CASSLMGAMGHTEAFF | TGTGCCAGCAGCTTAATGGGGGCGATGGGACACACTGAAGCTTTCTTT
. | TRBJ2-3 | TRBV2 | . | CASSAGPSTVHTQYF | TGTGCCAGCAGCGCAGGCCCGTCTACGGTACATACGCAGTATTTT
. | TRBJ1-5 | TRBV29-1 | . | CSVAPGSNQPQHF | TGCAGCGTTGCCCCAGGGAGCAATCAGCCCCAGCATTTT
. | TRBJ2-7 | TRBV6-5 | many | CASSSGRPAPFFEQYF | TGTGCCAGCAGTTCAGGGCGGCCTGCCCCATTCTTCGAGCAGTACTTC
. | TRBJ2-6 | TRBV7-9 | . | CASSWPGRQYSGANVLTF | TGTGCCAGCAGCTGGCCGGGACGGCAATATTCTGGGGCCAACGTCCTGACTTTC
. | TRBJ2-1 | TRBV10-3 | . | CAISQGHVCLGTMCNEQFF | TGTGCCATCAGTCAAGGACACGTCTGCTTAGGTACTATGTGCAATGAGCAGTTCTTC
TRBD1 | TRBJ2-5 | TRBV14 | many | CASSQESTGAFITQETQYF | TGTGCCAGCAGCCAAGAAAGCACAGGGGCCTTTATTACGCAAGAGACCCAGTACTTC
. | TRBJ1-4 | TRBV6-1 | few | CASSWDASNEKLFF | TGTGCCAGCAGTTGGGACGCCTCAAATGAAAAACTGTTTTTT
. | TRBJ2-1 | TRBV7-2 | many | CASSFFDRYNEQFF | TGTGCCAGCAGCTTCTTCGACAGGTACAATGAGCAGTTCTTC
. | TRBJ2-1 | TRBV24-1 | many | CATSGRDNEQFF | TGTGCCACCAGCGGGCGGGACAATGAGCAGTTCTTC
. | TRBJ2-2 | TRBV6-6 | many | CASSAGELFF | TGTGCCAGCAGCGCCGGGGAGCTGTTTTTT
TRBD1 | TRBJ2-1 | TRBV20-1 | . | CSARGQGLSSYNEQFF | TGCAGTGCTAGAGGACAGGGGCTGAGCTCCTACAATGAGCAGTTCTTC
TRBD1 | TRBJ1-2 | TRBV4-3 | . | CASSQETGGDYGYTF | TGCGCCAGCAGCCAAGAAACAGGGGGCGACTATGGCTACACCTTC
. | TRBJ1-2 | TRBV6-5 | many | CASSYFPGAGDHYGYTF | TGTGCCAGCAGTTACTTCCCCGGGGCAGGGGATCACTATGGCTACACCTTC
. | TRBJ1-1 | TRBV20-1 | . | CSAHKRRPNTEAFF | TGCAGTGCCCACAAGAGACGGCCGAACACTGAAGCTTTCTTT
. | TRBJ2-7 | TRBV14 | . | CASSQGTTTYEQYF | TGTGCCAGCAGCCAGGGGACCACCACCTACGAGCAGTACTTC
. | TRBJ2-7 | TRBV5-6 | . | CASSKKTANSYEQYF | TGTGCCAGCAGCAAAAAGACAGCCAACTCCTACGAGCAGTACTTC
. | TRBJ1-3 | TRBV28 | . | CASSYGVGNTIYF | TGTGCCAGCAGTTACGGAGTTGGAAACACCATATATTTT
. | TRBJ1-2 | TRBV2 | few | CASRDIKDPDYGYTF | TGTGCCAGCAGGGATATAAAGGACCCCGACTATGGCTACACCTTC
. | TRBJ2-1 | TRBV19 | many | CASGSGFQFF | TGTGCCAGTGGAAGCGGCTTTCAGTTCTTC
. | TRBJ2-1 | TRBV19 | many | CASTPGSSYNEQFF | TGTGCCAGTACCCCAGGGAGCTCCTACAATGAGCAGTTCTTC
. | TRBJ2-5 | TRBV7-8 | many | CASSLLSGENQETQYF | TGTGCCAGCAGCTTACTCTCGGGAGAAAACCAAGAGACCCAGTACTTC
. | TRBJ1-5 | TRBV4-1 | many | CASSQVWGNQPQHF | TGCGCCAGCAGCCAAGTTTGGGGTAATCAGCCCCAGCATTTT
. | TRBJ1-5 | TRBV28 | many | CASSLTADFSNQPQHF | TGTGCCAGCAGTTTGACGGCAGACTTTAGCAATCAGCCCCAGCATTTT
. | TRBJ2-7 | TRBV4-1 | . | CASSLKTGQFPGEQYF | TGCGCCAGCAGCTTAAAGACTGGACAGTTTCCCGGGGAGCAGTACTTC
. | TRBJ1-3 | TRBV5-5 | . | CASSLRGGAFSGNTIYF | TGTGCCAGCAGCTTGAGGGGGGGCGCATTCTCTGGAAACACCATATATTTT
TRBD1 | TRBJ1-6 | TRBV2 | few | CASKPTGGDNSPLHF | TGTGCCAGCAAACCTACAGGGGGCGATAATTCACCCCTCCACTTT
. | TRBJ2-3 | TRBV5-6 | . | CASSWWGEYTDTQYF | TGTGCCAGCAGCTGGTGGGGGGAATACACAGATACGCAGTATTTT
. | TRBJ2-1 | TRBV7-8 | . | CASSLSNRNSYNEQFF | TGTGCCAGCAGCTTAAGTAATCGAAACTCCTACAATGAGCAGTTCTTC
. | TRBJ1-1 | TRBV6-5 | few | CASSYSGGEAFF | TGTGCCAGCAGTTACTCGGGAGGTGAAGCTTTCTTT
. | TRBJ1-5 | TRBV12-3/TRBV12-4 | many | CASSRDGGSNQPQHF | TGTGCCAGCAGCCGGGACGGAGGTAGCAATCAGCCCCAGCATTTT
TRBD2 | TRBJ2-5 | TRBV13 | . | CASSRPGAGGVQETQYF | TGTGCCAGCAGCCGGCCTGGCGCGGGGGGGGTCCAAGAGACCCAGTACTTC
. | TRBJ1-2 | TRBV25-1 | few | CASSLRDLSGYTF | TGTGCCAGCAGTTTACGGGACTTGAGTGGCTACACCTTC
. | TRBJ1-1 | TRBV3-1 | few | CASSQVARESSSEAFF | TGTGCCAGCAGCCAAGTAGCCAGGGAATCATCTTCTGAAGCTTTCTTT
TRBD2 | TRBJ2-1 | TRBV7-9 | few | CASSWRGGPRNEQFF | TGTGCCAGCAGCTGGCGGGGGGGCCCGAGAAATGAGCAGTTCTTC
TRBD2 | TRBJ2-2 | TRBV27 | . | CASSLDAGRGTANTGELFF | TGTGCCAGCAGTTTAGACGCAGGGCGGGGGACCGCGAACACCGGGGAGCTGTTTTTT
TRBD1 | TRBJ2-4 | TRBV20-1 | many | CSAEKQGVPIPIQYF | TGCAGTGCTGAAAAACAGGGGGTCCCAATTCCCATTCAGTACTTC
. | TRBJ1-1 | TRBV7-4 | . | CASSLDSNTEAFF | TGTGCCAGCAGCCTAGACTCGAACACTGAAGCTTTCTTT